The clone carrying this T cell receptor (beta chain) is categorized as medium-sized. The antigen remains undetermined. TCRdb redid the calling of the reads with MiXCR, one entry per CDR3 protein. The data hold some 170,000 distinct CDR3 sequences, with approximately 18% observed a single time. This entry comes from a study of T cell repertoires in cytomegalovirus infection. Study background: CMV infection together with matching HLA type was indicated by public TCR beta signatures.

General study points: The response measured ex vivo was dominated by TCR beta clonotypes (HLA-C-restricted and CMV-specific). Carriers of CMV and the relevant HLA type were discriminated by public TCR beta frequency.

V gave up 0 bases and J gave up 0 bases; unmatched junction bases: 4. CDR1 SGHVS and CDR2 FQNEAQ come from the germline V gene. This CDR3 contains 16 residues. The V gene is TRBV7-8, the J gene TRBJ1-1; 7 nucleotides line up with TRBD1. The source material was CD8+ T cells from PBMCs. The sequence was collected from a human donor in good health (CMV status not recorded). Some clones in this sample may be carry-over from other donors' samples. The DNA of the CDR3 is TGTGCCAGCAGCTTAGCGGAGACAGGGCTGAACACTGAAGCTTTCTTT. It yields the protein CASSLAETGLNTEAFF.